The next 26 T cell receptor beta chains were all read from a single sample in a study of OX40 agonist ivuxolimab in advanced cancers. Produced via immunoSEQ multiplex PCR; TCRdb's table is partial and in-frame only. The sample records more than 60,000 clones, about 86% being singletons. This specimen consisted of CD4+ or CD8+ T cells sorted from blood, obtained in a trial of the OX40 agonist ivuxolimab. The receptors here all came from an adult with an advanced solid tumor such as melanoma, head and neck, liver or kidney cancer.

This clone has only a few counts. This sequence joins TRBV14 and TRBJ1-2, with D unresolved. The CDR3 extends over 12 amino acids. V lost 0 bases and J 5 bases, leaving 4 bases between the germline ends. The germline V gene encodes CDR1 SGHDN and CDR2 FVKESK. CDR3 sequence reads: CASSQENYGYTF. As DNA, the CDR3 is TGTGCCAGCAGCCAAGAAAATTATGGCTACACCTTC.

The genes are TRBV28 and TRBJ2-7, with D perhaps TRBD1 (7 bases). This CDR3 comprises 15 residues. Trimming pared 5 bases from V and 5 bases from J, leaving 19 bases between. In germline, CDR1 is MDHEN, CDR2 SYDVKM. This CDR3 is CASSMSGGTRHEQYF. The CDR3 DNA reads TGTGCCAGCAGTATGTCAGGGGGGACTCGGCACGAGCAGTACTTC.

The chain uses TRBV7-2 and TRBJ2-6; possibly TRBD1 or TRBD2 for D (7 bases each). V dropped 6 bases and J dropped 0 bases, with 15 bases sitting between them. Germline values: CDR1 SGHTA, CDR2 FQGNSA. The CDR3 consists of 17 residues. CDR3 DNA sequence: TGTGCCAGCAGTTCCAGGGGGGGATCCTCTGGGGCCAACGTCCTGACTTTC. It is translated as CASSSRGGSSGANVLTF.

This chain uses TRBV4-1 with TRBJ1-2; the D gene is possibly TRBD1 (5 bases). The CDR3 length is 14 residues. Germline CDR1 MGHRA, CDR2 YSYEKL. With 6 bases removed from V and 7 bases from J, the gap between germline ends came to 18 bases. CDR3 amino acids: CASRLNAGAGGYTF. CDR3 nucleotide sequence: TGCGCCAGCAGGTTGAATGCCGGGGCGGGTGGCTACACCTTC.

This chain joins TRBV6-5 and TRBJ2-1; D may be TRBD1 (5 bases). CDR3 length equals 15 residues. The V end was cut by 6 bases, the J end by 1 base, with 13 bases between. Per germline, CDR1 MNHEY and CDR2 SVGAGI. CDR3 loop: CASRVRVVSYNEQFF. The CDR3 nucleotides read TGTGCCAGCAGAGTCAGGGTCGTATCCTACAATGAGCAGTTCTTC.

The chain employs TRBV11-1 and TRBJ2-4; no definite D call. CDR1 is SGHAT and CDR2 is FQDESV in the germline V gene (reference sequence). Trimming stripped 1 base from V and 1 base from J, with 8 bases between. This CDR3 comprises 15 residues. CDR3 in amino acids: CASSLVVGAKNIQYF. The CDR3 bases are TGTGCCAGCAGCTTAGTTGTCGGTGCCAAAAACATTCAGTACTTC.

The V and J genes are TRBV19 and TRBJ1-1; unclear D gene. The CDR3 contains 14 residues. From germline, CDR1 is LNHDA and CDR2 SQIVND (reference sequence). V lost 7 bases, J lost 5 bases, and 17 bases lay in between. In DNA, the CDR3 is TGTGCCAGTAAGACTGACCGTCGGGAAACTGAAGCTTTCTTT. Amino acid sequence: CASKTDRRETEAFF.

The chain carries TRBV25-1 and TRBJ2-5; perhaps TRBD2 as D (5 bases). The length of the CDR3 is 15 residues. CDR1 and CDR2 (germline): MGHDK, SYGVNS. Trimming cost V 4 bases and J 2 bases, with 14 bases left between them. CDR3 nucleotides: TGTGCCAGCAGTGGGCCCGCTAGCAGACAAGAGACCCAGTACTTC. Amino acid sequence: CASSGPASRQETQYF.

CDR3 protein: CASKSAQETQYF. CDR3 nucleotide sequence: TGTGCCAGCAAGTCCGCTCAAGAGACCCAGTACTTC. The J gene is TRBJ2-5, the V gene TRBV2; D call uncertain. This CDR3 region has 12 residues. V dropped 7 bases and J dropped 2 bases, with 8 bases sitting between them. Germline values: CDR1 SNHLY, CDR2 FYNNEI.

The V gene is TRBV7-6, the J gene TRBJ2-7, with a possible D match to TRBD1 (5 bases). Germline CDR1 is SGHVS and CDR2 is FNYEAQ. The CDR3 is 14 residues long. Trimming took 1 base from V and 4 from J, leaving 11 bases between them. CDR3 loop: CASSLGQGGYEQYF. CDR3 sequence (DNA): TGTGCCAGCAGCTTAGGCCAGGGTGGGTACGAGCAGTACTTC.

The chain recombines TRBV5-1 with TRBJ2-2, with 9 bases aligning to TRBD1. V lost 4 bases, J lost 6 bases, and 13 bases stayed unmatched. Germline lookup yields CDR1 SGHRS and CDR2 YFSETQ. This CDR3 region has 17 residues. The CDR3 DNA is TGCGCCAGCAGCCCCTCACTACAGGGGGCTAATGCCGGGGAGCTGTTTTTT. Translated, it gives CASSPSLQGANAGELFF.

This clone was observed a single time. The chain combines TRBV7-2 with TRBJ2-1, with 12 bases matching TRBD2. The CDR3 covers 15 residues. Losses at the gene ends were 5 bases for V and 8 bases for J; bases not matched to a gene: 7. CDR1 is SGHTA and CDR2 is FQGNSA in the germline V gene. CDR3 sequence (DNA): TGTGCCAGCAGCCGGCGACTAGCGGGGGCCCATGAGCAGTTCTTC. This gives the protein CASSRRLAGAHEQFF.

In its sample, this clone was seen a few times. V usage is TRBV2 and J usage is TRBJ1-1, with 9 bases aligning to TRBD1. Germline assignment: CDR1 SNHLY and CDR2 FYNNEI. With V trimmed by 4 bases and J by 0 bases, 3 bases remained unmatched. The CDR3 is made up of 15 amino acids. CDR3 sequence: CASSAGQGVNTEAFF. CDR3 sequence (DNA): TGTGCCAGCAGTGCGGGACAGGGAGTGAACACTGAAGCTTTCTTT.

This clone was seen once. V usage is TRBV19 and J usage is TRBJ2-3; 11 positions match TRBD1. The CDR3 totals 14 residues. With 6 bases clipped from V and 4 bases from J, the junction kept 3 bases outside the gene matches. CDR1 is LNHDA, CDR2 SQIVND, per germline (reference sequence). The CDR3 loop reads CASRGQGGADTQYF. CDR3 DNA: TGTGCCAGTAGGGGACAGGGGGGCGCAGATACGCAGTATTTT.

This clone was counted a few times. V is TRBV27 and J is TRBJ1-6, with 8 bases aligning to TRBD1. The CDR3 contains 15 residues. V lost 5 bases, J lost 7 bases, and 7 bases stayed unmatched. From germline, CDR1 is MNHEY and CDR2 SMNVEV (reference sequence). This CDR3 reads CASSTRTGPNSPLHF. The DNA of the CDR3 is TGTGCCAGCAGTACCCGGACAGGGCCGAATTCACCCCTCCACTTT.

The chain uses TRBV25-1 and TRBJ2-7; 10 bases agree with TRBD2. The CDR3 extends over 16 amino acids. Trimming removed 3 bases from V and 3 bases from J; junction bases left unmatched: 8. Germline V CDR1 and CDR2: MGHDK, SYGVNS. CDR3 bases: TGTGCCAGCAGTGACCCCGTAGCGGGGGGTATCTACGAGCAGTACTTC. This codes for CASSDPVAGGIYEQYF.

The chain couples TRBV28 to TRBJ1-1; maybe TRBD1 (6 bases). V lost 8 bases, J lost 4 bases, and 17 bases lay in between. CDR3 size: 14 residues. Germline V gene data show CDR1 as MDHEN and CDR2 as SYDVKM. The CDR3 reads CASPPSTGATEAFF. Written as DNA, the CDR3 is TGTGCCAGCCCTCCCTCGACAGGAGCCACTGAAGCTTTCTTT.

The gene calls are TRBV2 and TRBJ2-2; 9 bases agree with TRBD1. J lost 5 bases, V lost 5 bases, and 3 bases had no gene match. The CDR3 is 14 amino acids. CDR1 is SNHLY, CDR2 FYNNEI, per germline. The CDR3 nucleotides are TGTGCCAGCAGTAACGGACAGGGGACCGGGGAGCTGTTTTTT. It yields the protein CASSNGQGTGELFF.

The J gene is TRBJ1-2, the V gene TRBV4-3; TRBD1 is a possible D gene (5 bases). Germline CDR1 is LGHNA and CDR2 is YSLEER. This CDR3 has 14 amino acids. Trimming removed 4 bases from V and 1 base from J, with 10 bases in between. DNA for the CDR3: TGCGCCAGCAGCCGGCCGGGACTTAACTATGGCTACACCTTC. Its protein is CASSRPGLNYGYTF.

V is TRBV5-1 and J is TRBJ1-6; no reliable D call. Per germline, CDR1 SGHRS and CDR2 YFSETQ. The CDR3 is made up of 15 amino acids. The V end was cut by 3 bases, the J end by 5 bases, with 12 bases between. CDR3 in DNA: TGCGCCAGCAGCTCCACCCCGACCAATAATTCACCCCTCCACTTT. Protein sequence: CASSSTPTNNSPLHF.

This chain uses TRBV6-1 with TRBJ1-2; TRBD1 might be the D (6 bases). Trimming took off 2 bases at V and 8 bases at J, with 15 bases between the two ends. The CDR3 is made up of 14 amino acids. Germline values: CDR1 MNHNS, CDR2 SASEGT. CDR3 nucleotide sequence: TGTGCCAGCAGTGAAAGCGGGACATACGCCGGCTACACCTTC. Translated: CASSESGTYAGYTF.

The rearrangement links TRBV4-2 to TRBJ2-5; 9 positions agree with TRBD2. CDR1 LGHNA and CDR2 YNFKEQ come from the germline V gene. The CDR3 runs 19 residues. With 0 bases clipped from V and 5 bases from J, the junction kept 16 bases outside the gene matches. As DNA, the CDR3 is TGTGCCAGCAGCCAAGAGTGGGCGGGGGGGCCCGGAGGAAAGGAGACCCAGTACTTC. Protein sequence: CASSQEWAGGPGGKETQYF.

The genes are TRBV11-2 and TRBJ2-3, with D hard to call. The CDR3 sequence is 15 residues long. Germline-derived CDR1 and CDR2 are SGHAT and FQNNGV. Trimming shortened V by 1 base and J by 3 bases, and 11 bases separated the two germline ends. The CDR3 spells CASSLGHVGTDTQYF. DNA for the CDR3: TGTGCCAGCAGCTTAGGTCATGTGGGGACAGATACGCAGTATTTT.

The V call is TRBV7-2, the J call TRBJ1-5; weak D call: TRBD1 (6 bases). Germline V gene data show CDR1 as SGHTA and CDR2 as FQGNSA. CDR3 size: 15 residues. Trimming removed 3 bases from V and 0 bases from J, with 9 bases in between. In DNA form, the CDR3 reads TGTGCCAGCAGCTTCCAGGGGAATAGCAATCAGCCCCAGCATTTT. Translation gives CASSFQGNSNQPQHF.

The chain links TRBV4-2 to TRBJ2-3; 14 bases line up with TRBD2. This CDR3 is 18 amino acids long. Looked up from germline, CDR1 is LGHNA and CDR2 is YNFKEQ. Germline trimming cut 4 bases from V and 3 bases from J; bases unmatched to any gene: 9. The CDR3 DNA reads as TGTGCCAGCAGCCCCTCGCGGACTAGCGGGGGGTTTACAGATACGCAGTATTTT. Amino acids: CASSPSRTSGGFTDTQYF.

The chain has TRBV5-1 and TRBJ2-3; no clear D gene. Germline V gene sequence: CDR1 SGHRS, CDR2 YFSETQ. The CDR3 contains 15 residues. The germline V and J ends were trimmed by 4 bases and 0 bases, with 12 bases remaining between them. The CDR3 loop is CASSVDGSSTDTQYF. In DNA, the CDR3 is TGCGCCAGCAGCGTGGACGGATCTAGCACAGATACGCAGTATTTT.